A single sample gave rise to the 10 T cell receptor beta chains below, sequenced in a study of radiation and T cells in renal cell carcinoma. Profiled with immunoSEQ multiplex PCR; TCRdb holds only in-frame clones, not every one. The sample contains about 13,000 clones, 33% of which appear only once. The treatment denotes: 15 Gy SBRT to primary tumor, nephrectomy 4 weeks later. This sample comprised tumor tissue, obtained from a patient whose treatment included radiotherapy and nephrectomy. Receptors originate from a man in his fifties or sixties with renal cell carcinoma.

The chain links TRBV6-5 to TRBJ1-5, with 9 bases fitting TRBD1. The CDR3 runs 15 residues. J was trimmed by 7 bases and V by 6 bases; bases with no gene match: 10. Germline V gene lookup returns CDR1 MNHEY and CDR2 SVGAGI. DNA of the CDR3: TGTGCCAGCAGCCACCTTCCGGGACAGGGACAGCCCCAGCATTTT. As protein: CASSHLPGQGQPQHF.

This clone appeared a few times. The chain has TRBV11-3 and TRBJ2-2; tentatively, D is TRBD1 (5 bases). Germline V CDR1 and CDR2: SGHNT, YENEEA. This CDR3 has 13 amino acids. V was cut by 6 bases and J by 5 bases, with 10 bases left in between. The DNA of the CDR3 is TGTGCCAGCAGTTTGCAGGGTACCGGGGAGCTGTTTTTT. Amino acid sequence: CASSLQGTGELFF.

J is TRBJ1-1 and V is TRBV5-6, with unresolved D. CDR1 SGHDT and CDR2 YYEEEE come from the germline V gene. With 2 bases removed from V and 3 bases from J, the gap between germline ends came to 8 bases. The CDR3 is 13 amino acids. The CDR3 sequence: CASSFYGDTEAFF. Written as DNA, the CDR3 is TGTGCCAGCAGCTTTTACGGCGACACTGAAGCTTTCTTT.

This clone showed up just a few times. This chain uses TRBV9 with TRBJ2-2; no definite D call. Trimming removed 2 bases from V and 4 bases from J, with 6 bases in between. The CDR3 has 13 residues. Germline V gene data show CDR1 as SGDLS and CDR2 as YYNGEE. CDR3 sequence reads: CASSVDLTGELFF. The DNA for the CDR3 is TGTGCCAGCAGCGTGGACCTCACCGGGGAGCTGTTTTTT. The full variable domain, rest sourced from reference TRBV9 and TRBJ2-2, is DSGVTQTPKHLITATGQRVTLRCSPRSGDLSVYWYQQSLDQGLQFLIQYYNGEERAKGNILERFSAQQFPDLHSELNLSSLELGDSALYFCASSVDLTGELFFGEGSRLTVL.

This clone was detected only a few times. The chain couples TRBV6-6 to TRBJ2-5; D perhaps matches TRBD2 (5 bases). The germline V and J ends were trimmed by 3 bases and 2 bases, with 13 bases remaining between them. Per the germline V gene, CDR1 is MNHNY and CDR2 is SVGAGI (reference sequence). The CDR3 is 15 amino acids. The CDR3 DNA reads TGTGCCAGCAGTTATAATCCTAGCAAGCAAGAGACCCAGTACTTC. It is translated as CASSYNPSKQETQYF.

The sample holds a few counts of this clone. This rearrangement joins TRBV5-4 to TRBJ1-2, with D tentatively TRBD1 (6 bases). The CDR3 runs 13 residues. In germline, CDR1 is SGHNT, CDR2 YYREEE (reference sequence). V shed 0 bases and J shed 6 bases, with 9 bases lying between them. The CDR3 loop reads CASSLVAGDGYTF. Here the CDR3 DNA reads TGTGCCAGCAGCTTGGTGGCAGGGGATGGCTACACCTTC.

This clone is medium-sized. J is TRBJ1-6 and V is TRBV30; D not certain. Germline CDR1 is GTSNPN and CDR2 is SVGIG (reference sequence). This CDR3 is built from 13 residues. V was shortened by 1 base and J by 5 bases, with 6 bases between the two germline ends. The CDR3 is CAWSGGNNSPLHF. The CDR3 nucleotides read TGTGCCTGGAGTGGGGGTAATAATTCACCCCTCCACTTT.

The rearrangement links TRBV9 to TRBJ2-7, with D tentatively TRBD1 (5 bases). V was cut by 3 bases and J by 3 bases, with 10 bases left in between. The CDR3 consists of 13 residues. Germline V gives CDR1 SGDLS, CDR2 YYNGEE. The CDR3 bases are TGTGCCAGCAGCGGTGGACATTACTACGAGCAGTACGTC. Encoded protein: CASSGGHYYEQYV.

V and J are TRBV9 and TRBJ2-7; 12 nucleotides line up with TRBD2. There are 13 residues in the CDR3. CDR1 is SGDLS, CDR2 YYNGEE, per germline. The ends lost 4 bases at V and 6 bases at J; junction bases unmatched: 2. The CDR3 here is CASSSLAGGEQYF. The CDR3 DNA reads as TGTGCCAGCAGCTCACTAGCGGGGGGCGAGCAGTACTTC.

This clone was picked up many times. This rearrangement joins TRBV19 to TRBJ1-5, with 9 bases fitting TRBD1. Germline CDR1 LNHDA, CDR2 SQIVND (reference sequence). There are 15 residues in the CDR3. V lost 6 bases, J lost 5 bases, and 8 bases stayed unmatched. The CDR3 coding sequence is TGTGCCAGTAGCACCCGGGACAGGGTCCATCAGCCCCAGCATTTT. Protein: CASSTRDRVHQPQHF. Drawing the rest from reference TRBV19 and TRBJ1-5, the complete variable domain is DGGITQSPKYLFRKEGQNVTLSCEQNLNHDAMYWYRQDPGQGLRLIYYSQIVNDFQKGDIAEGYSVSREKKESFPLTVTSAQKNPTAFYLCASSTRDRVHQPQHFGDGTRLSIL.